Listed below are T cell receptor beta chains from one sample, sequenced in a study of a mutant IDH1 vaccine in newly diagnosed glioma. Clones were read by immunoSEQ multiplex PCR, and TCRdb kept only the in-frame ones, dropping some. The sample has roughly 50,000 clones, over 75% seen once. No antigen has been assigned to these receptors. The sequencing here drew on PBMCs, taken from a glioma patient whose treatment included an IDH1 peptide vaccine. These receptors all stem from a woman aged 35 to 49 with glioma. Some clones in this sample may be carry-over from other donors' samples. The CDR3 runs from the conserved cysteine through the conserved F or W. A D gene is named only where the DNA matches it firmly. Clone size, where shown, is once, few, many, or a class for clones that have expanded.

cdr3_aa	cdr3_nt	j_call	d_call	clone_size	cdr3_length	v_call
CASSELAGGLEQYF	TGCGCCAGCAGTGAGCTAGCGGGAGGCCTCGAGCAGTACTTC	TRBJ2-7	TRBD2	few	14	TRBV10-1
CASSLLNSPLHF	TGTGCCAGCAGCCTACTTAATTCACCCCTCCACTTT	TRBJ1-6	-	-	12	TRBV27
CASSEGLRDPGSGGNQPQHF	TGTGCCAGCAGCGAGGGCCTACGGGACCCTGGGAGCGGAGGGAATCAGCCCCAGCATTTT	TRBJ1-5	-	-	20	TRBV9
CASSDAGVMGGGYEQYF	TGTGCCAGCAGTGACGCCGGAGTGATGGGGGGGGGATACGAGCAGTACTTC	TRBJ2-7	TRBD2	once	17	TRBV2
CASSRRINTEAFF	TGTGCCAGCAGTAGACGGATTAACACTGAAGCTTTCTTT	TRBJ1-1	-	few	13	TRBV27
CASSLAGRGGTGELFF	TGTGCCAGCAGCCTCGCGGGCAGGGGTGGCACCGGGGAGCTGTTTTTT	TRBJ2-2	-	-	16	TRBV7-2
CASSGHRGLDSPLHF	TGTGCCAGCAGCGGCCACCGGGGGTTGGATTCACCCCTCCACTTT	TRBJ1-6	-	few	15	TRBV7-2
CATSRDRSQPQHF	TGTGCCACCAGCAGAGATAGGAGTCAGCCCCAGCATTTT	TRBJ1-5	-	few	13	TRBV15
CASSKLDRVDYEQYF	TGTGCCAGCAGTAAGCTGGACAGGGTGGACTACGAGCAGTACTTC	TRBJ2-7	TRBD1	-	15	TRBV6-5
CASSIISAANTEAFF	TGTGCCAGTAGTATTATCTCAGCCGCGAACACTGAAGCTTTCTTT	TRBJ1-1	-	-	15	TRBV19
CASSQSGNTEAFF	TGTGCCAGCAGCCAATCGGGAAACACTGAAGCTTTCTTT	TRBJ1-1	-	-	13	TRBV7-3
CATGTGDFSNQPQHF	TGTGCCACCGGGACAGGAGATTTTAGCAATCAGCCCCAGCATTTT	TRBJ1-5	TRBD1	-	15	TRBV27
CASSRPSGEAFF	TGTGCCAGCAGCCGACCTTCTGGTGAAGCTTTCTTT	TRBJ1-1	-	-	12	TRBV7-9
CASSGQYYGYTF	TGTGCCAGCAGTGGACAGTACTATGGCTACACCTTC	TRBJ1-2	-	-	12	TRBV2
CASSLDFKGIGGYTF	TGTGCCAGCAGCTTAGACTTTAAAGGAATAGGTGGCTACACCTTC	TRBJ1-2	-	-	15	TRBV7-9
CSVKINYGYTF	TGCAGCGTCAAGATAAACTATGGCTACACCTTC	TRBJ1-2	-	-	11	TRBV29-1
CASRKVYEQYF	TGTGCCAGTAGAAAAGTTTACGAGCAGTACTTC	TRBJ2-7	-	-	11	TRBV6-1
CATSTTTSPYNEQFF	TGTGCCACCAGCACCACAACTAGCCCCTACAATGAGCAGTTCTTC	TRBJ2-1	-	-	15	TRBV15
CSARPDRGRAF	TGCAGTGCTAGACCCGACAGGGGAAGGGCCTTC	TRBJ1-2	TRBD1	-	11	TRBV20-1
CASSVLAGGNGGDTQYF	TGTGCCAGCAGCGTACTAGCGGGGGGCAACGGGGGGGATACGCAGTATTTT	TRBJ2-3	TRBD2	-	17	TRBV9
CASSGWPGQGQETQYF	TGTGCCAGCAGCGGTTGGCCGGGACAGGGCCAAGAGACCCAGTACTTC	TRBJ2-5	TRBD1	-	16	TRBV5-5
CASSSRPTNQPQHF	TGTGCCAGCAGTTCTAGACCTACCAATCAGCCCCAGCATTTT	TRBJ1-5	-	few	14	TRBV6-5
CASIPENTEAFF	TGTGCCAGCATTCCCGAGAACACTGAAGCTTTCTTT	TRBJ1-1	-	few	12	TRBV2
CASSASLGLTDTQYF	TGTGCCAGCAGTGCCAGCCTAGGTCTCACAGATACGCAGTATTTT	TRBJ2-3	-	few	15	TRBV6-4
CASSLAGGFGNTIYF	TGTGCCAGCAGCTTAGCGGGGGGCTTCGGAAACACCATATATTTT	TRBJ1-3	-	-	15	TRBV7-9
CASSVGGGGQPQHF	TGTGCCAGCAGCGTAGGAGGGGGAGGACAGCCCCAGCATTTT	TRBJ1-5	-	-	14	TRBV9
CASSLNTGELFF	TGTGCCAGCAGCCTAAACACCGGGGAGCTGTTTTTT	TRBJ2-2	-	-	12	TRBV5-6
CAISRSGGPSGNTIYF	TGTGCCATCAGTCGATCGGGGGGCCCCTCTGGAAACACCATATATTTT	TRBJ1-3	-	once	16	TRBV10-3
CSVETGASGQPQHF	TGCAGCGTTGAGACAGGGGCGTCAGGGCAGCCCCAGCATTTT	TRBJ1-5	TRBD1	-	14	TRBV29-1
CASSLAEDRASNYEQYF	TGTGCCAGCAGCTTAGCGGAAGACAGGGCCTCTAACTACGAGCAGTACTTC	TRBJ2-7	TRBD1	-	17	TRBV7-8
CASSRDRFYEQYF	TGTGCCAGCAGCAGGGACAGGTTCTACGAGCAGTACTTC	TRBJ2-7	TRBD1	once	13	TRBV7-2